The following is a T cell receptor (beta chain) sequence with its context. These data originate in a study of OX40 agonist ivuxolimab in advanced cancers. Whole-study context: Every patient in dose escalation had hepatocellular carcinoma, melanoma, renal cell or head and neck cancer. Previous treatment with anti-PD-1, anti-PD-L1 or anti-CTLA-4 therapy was allowed; 35% to 50% had received some. Patients achieving partial responses numbered three: one hepatocellular carcinoma case and two cutaneous melanoma cases.

Profiled with immunoSEQ multiplex PCR; TCRdb holds only in-frame clones, not every one. The data hold under 100,000 clones, with roughly 85% observed a single time. Specimen: CD4+ or CD8+ T cells sorted from blood, collected in a trial of the OX40 agonist ivuxolimab. The sequence was collected from an adult with an advanced solid tumor such as melanoma, head and neck, liver or kidney cancer.

The CDR3 spells CASSVGLAEHGDEQFF. CDR3 DNA: TGTGCCAGCAGCGTCGGACTAGCGGAACATGGGGATGAGCAGTTCTTC. The chain recombines TRBV9 with TRBJ2-1; 10 nucleotides line up with TRBD2. This CDR3 contains 16 residues. The V gene's germline CDR1 is SGDLS and CDR2 YYNGEE. After removal of 2 bases from V and 8 bases from J, the junction contained 10 bases not matched to a gene.